This record covers a single TCR beta chain. Its antigen is unidentified. The data originate from a study of T cell responses to AZD1222 COVID-19 vaccine. CDR1 and CDR2 (germline): LGHDT, YNNKEL (reference sequence). CDR3 length: 14 amino acids. Trimming removed 4 bases from V and 4 bases from J, with 13 bases in between. Study-wide findings and caveats: Across spike, vaccine-associated CD4 TCRs were found, dominant at 160-218 and 743-854.

Only in-frame clones appear in the TCRdb table, and some are missing; sequencing was by immunoSEQ multiplex PCR. The sample contains about 56,000 clones, roughly 80% of which appear only once. This clonotype originated in an adult who received the AZD1222 COVID-19 vaccine. This chain connects TRBV3-1 (or the pseudogene TRBV3-2) to TRBJ1-1, with D perhaps TRBD1 (5 bases). Here the sequenced sample was peripheral blood, taken 28 days after the second AZD1222 dose. CDR3 loop: CASSPGAGTTEAFF. For the CDR3, the DNA is TGTGCCAGCAGCCCCGGGGCCGGGACCACTGAAGCTTTCTTT.